This T cell receptor (beta chain) was recorded in a study of T cell responses to AZD1222 COVID-19 vaccine. Profiled with immunoSEQ multiplex PCR; TCRdb holds only in-frame clones, not every one. The table shows 75,000 to 95,000 clones, with 88% occurring only once. General observations from the study: In the spike-specific TCR repertoire, nearly half reportedly target unmutated variant regions. The study sampled repertoires only after the peak T cell response.

As to this clone: The antigen remains undetermined.

The sample here was peripheral blood, taken on day 0 of AZD1222 vaccination. The TCR was taken from an adult in good health.

CDR3: CASSGQGGTEAFF. DNA of the CDR3: TGTGCCAGCAGTGGGCAGGGTGGGACTGAAGCTTTCTTT. This sequence joins TRBV7-2 and TRBJ1-1; weak D call: TRBD1 (5 bases). Deletions cut 6 bases from V and 5 bases from J, with 13 bases between. The CDR3 extends over 13 amino acids. Germline lookup yields CDR1 SGHTA and CDR2 FQGNSA.